This entry features one TCR beta chain sequence. Antigen specificity is unknown. The repertoire was sequenced with immunoSEQ multiplex PCR; TCRdb's copy has only in-frame clones and lacks some. The data show about 350,000 clones, roughly nine tenths seen once. Trimming pared 2 bases from V and 0 bases from J, leaving 4 bases between. Germline V gives CDR1 SGHTA, CDR2 FQGNSA. The CDR3 runs to 14 residues. This specimen belongs to a study of Ad26.COV2.S vaccination and SARS-CoV-2 variants. Overall study results and limits: Vaccine and placebo recipients had comparable breadth of non-spike TCRs.

The chain is built from TRBV7-2 and TRBJ2-2; no reliable D call. This receptor was taken from a human donor who had recovered from COVID-19. The source was peripheral blood, collected after recovery from COVID-19. The CDR3 loop is CASSLPANTGELFF. CDR3 nucleotides: TGTGCCAGCAGCTTACCAGCGAACACCGGGGAGCTGTTTTTT. Together with reference TRBV7-2 and TRBJ2-2, the CDR3 gives the full variable domain: GAGVSQSPSNKVTEKGKDVELRCDPISGHTALYWYRQSLGQGLEFLIYFQGNSAPDKSGLPSDRFSAERTGGSVSTLTIQRTQQEDSAVYLCASSLPANTGELFFGEGSRLTVL.